This TCR beta chain came from a study of T cells in localized non-small cell lung cancer. Study-level points and caveats: In adjacent lung, a median roughly 58 of the top 100 tumor clones were found. Density of T cells in blood, when higher, went with longer overall survival.

CDR3 length: 13 residues. Germline lookup yields CDR1 MRHNA and CDR2 SNTAGT. V was pared by 6 bases and J by 4 bases, with 6 bases of the junction left unmatched. Of note for this clone: The antigen remains unidentified.

Sequencing was performed with immunoSEQ multiplex PCR; in TCRdb, only in-frame clones are kept and a portion is missing. The sample includes 70,000 to 90,000 clones, around 84% of them seen just once. This chain links TRBV6-4 with TRBJ2-7; 7 nucleotides align to TRBD1. The receptor comes from a female donor over 55 with stage I lung adenocarcinoma. The source material was peripheral blood, sampled before any cancer treatment. The CDR3 DNA sequence: TGTGCCAGCAGCGAGGGGGCCTCATACGAGCAGTACTTC. Its protein is CASSEGASYEQYF.